The rows below give T cell receptor beta chains drawn from one sample of a study of neurological immune-mediated disorders. TCRdb called the 5' RACE reads again in MiXCR, with one record for every CDR3 protein. This table has tens of thousands of distinct CDR3 sequences, 4.5% appearing once. The specimen was PBMCs. All receptors derive from a man aged 25 to 40 with multiple sclerosis. Each CDR3 is given with its conserved first and last residue. A D gene is named only where the DNA matches it firmly. Size is omitted from some rows. Given values are once, few, many or a class for expanded clones.

>TRBV5-1|TRBJ2-3|NA|16|many
TGCGCCAGCAGCTTCTATTTCCGACAGAACACAGATACGCAGTATTTT
CASSFYFRQNTDTQYF
>TRBV7-6|TRBJ1-5|NA|13|few
TGTGCCAGCAGCCGCCACCTCAATCAGCCCCAGAATTTT
CASSRHLNQPQNF
>TRBV9|TRBJ1-1|NA|13|NA
TGTGCCAGCAGCGTAGGGAGGAACACTGAAGCTTTCTTT
CASSVGRNTEAFF
>TRBV12-3/TRBV12-4|TRBJ2-3|TRBD2|15|many
TGTGCCAGCAGTTTATGGGCGGGGGTGACAGATACGCAGTATTTT
CASSLWAGVTDTQYF
>TRBV10-3|TRBJ1-1|NA|20|many
TGTGCCATCAGTGAATGGTCGGGCCAAGTGTTGAGGGAGAGGGATACTGAAGCTTTCTTT
CAISEWSGQVLRERDTEAFF
>TRBV12-3/TRBV12-4|TRBJ1-1|NA|15|many
TGTGCCAGCAGTTCCGAGGGGTCCGGAAACACTGAAGCTTTCTTT
CASSSEGSGNTEAFF
>TRBV5-5|TRBJ2-1|NA|15|many
TGTGCCAGCAGCTTAACGGCGGAATCCTACAATGAGCAGTTCTTC
CASSLTAESYNEQFF
>TRBV5-1|TRBJ1-4|TRBD1|13|many
TGCGCCAGCAGCAGCAGGGGGAGAGAAAAACTGTTTTTT
CASSSRGREKLFF
>TRBV28|TRBJ1-6|NA|16|many
TGTGCCAGCAGTTTAGTCGGGGTTCGGCATAATTCACCCCTCCACTTT
CASSLVGVRHNSPLHF
>TRBV27|TRBJ2-2|NA|13|NA
TGTGCCAGCAGCTCCGCCTTCCCCGGGGAGCTGTTTTTT
CASSSAFPGELFF
>TRBV12-3/TRBV12-4|TRBJ1-1|NA|14|many
TGTGCCAGCAGTTTAATGGGGCAGGACACTGAAGCTTTCTTT
CASSLMGQDTEAFF
>TRBV5-1|TRBJ2-5|TRBD2|14|many
TGCGCCAGCAGCTTGACTAGCGTTCGAGAGACCCAGTACTTC
CASSLTSVRETQYF
>TRBV20-1|TRBJ2-7|NA|14|many
TGCAGTGCCCCCGGAGGGCCAGGGTCCTACGAGCAGTACTTC
CSAPGGPGSYEQYF
>TRBV6-1|TRBJ2-3|NA|15|NA
TGTGCCAGCAGGCGAGGGTTTTCATCTACAGATACGCAGTATTTT
CASRRGFSSTDTQYF
>TRBV15|TRBJ1-5|NA|12|many
TGTGCCACCAGCAGAGGGGTGGTGCCCCAGCATTTT
CATSRGVVPQHF
>TRBV4-1|TRBJ1-2|NA|15|few
TGCGCCAGCAGCCAAGATCTAACAGTTAACTATGGCTACACCTTC
CASSQDLTVNYGYTF
>TRBV27|TRBJ2-3|NA|13|many
TGTGCCAGCAGTACCCTCGGGTCGGGTACGCAGTATTTT
CASSTLGSGTQYF
>TRBV5-6|TRBJ2-1|TRBD2|14|few
TGTGCCAGCAGCTTCGGGGGAGGGTCCAATGAGCAGTTCTTC
CASSFGGGSNEQFF